Sequencing of this T cell receptor (beta chain) was carried out in a study of cytomegalovirus exposure and HLA in healthy donors. PCR involved 60 Vbeta and 13 Jbeta primers. Some clones are missing from TCRdb's copy, which holds only in-frame ones; the method was immunoSEQ multiplex PCR. This sample has around 130,000 clones, with 60% to 75% found just once. Trimming cost V 2 bases and J 5 bases, with 14 bases left between them. This CDR3 contains 15 residues. Germline-derived CDR1 and CDR2 are MRHNA and SNTAGT. Material for sequencing was PBMCs. The chain links TRBV6-4 to TRBJ2-3, with a tentative D call TRBD2 (6 bases). This TCR was sampled from a woman aged 40 to 55 in good health and CMV-seropositive. The CDR3 DNA follows: TGTGCCAGCAGTGACGGGGGACTCGAGGGAGATACGCAGTATTTT. Its translation: CASSDGGLEGDTQYF.